The rows below give T cell receptor beta chains drawn from one sample of a study of shared clonotypes between healthy human individuals. Data came from immunoSEQ multiplex PCR; TCRdb stores just in-frame clones and leaves some out. This repertoire shows roughly 2.6 million clones, approximately 92% found once; its top ten account for around 0.14%. Material: naive CD4+ T cells sorted from blood. Receptors originate from a man aged 18-30 years in good health. CDR3s leave out the opening cysteine and the closing phenylalanine or tryptophan. A D gene is named only where the DNA matches it firmly.

D gene	V gene	J gene	CDR3 protein
.	TRBV11-2	TRBJ2-7	ASSLVGRSEYEQY
.	TRBV18	TRBJ1-1	ASSPPYRDTEAF
.	TRBV2	TRBJ1-2	ASSEDAVGGYT
.	TRBV21-1	TRBJ1-4	ASSQGAVNEKLF
.	TRBV28	TRBJ2-3	ASSLGGTSTDTQY
.	TRBV6-5	TRBJ2-3	ASSYSSGVGTDTQY
.	TRBV2	TRBJ2-2	ASSEMGADSGELF
.	TRBV5-1	TRBJ1-1	ASSDGRGMNTEAF
.	TRBV2	TRBJ2-5	ASRKISQETQY
TRBD2	TRBV18	TRBJ2-2	ASSPPSREGRIGELF
.	TRBV6-6	TRBJ2-3	ASRPPGVVLTDTQY
.	TRBV19	TRBJ2-2	ASSMLAGELF
TRBD2	TRBV6-6	TRBJ2-5	ASSGPAGEETQY
.	TRBV6-5	TRBJ1-2	ASSSQGVRTVDGYT
.	TRBV9	TRBJ1-3	ASSVESLLGNTIY
TRBD1	TRBV5-6	TRBJ2-7	ASSYRDRPYEQY
.	TRBV6-5	TRBJ1-2	ASSYSGGIYGYT
TRBD2	TRBV5-1	TRBJ2-1	ASSLGLAADNEQF
TRBD2	TRBV7-9	TRBJ2-1	ASSLMLAGGGEQF
TRBD1	TRBV28	TRBJ2-3	ASSPRGQVFRDTQY
TRBD2	TRBV19	TRBJ2-5	ASSESSGETQY
TRBD1	TRBV7-2	TRBJ1-1	ASSAQGGTEAF
.	TRBV5-1	TRBJ2-6	ASSLASTGSLGANVLT
.	TRBV27	TRBJ2-7	ASSLSSPYEQY
TRBD1	TRBV10-2	TRBJ1-2	ASSETGDYGYT
TRBD1	TRBV28	TRBJ1-1	ASSLGTGVGTEAF
.	TRBV2	TRBJ1-5	ASRGTYSNQPQH
.	TRBV2	TRBJ1-4	ASSDSLPSNEKLF
.	TRBV4-3	TRBJ2-7	ASSQDLGGEQY
.	TRBV18	TRBJ1-2	ASSPTEGGYT
.	TRBV5-1	TRBJ1-6	ASSLSGVGSPLH
TRBD1	TRBV7-6	TRBJ2-7	ASSLEGAINEQY
.	TRBV4-3	TRBJ2-1	ASSQDINEQF
TRBD1	TRBV18	TRBJ2-7	ASGSGTDSYEQY
.	TRBV5-1	TRBJ1-3	ASSFGETAGNTIY
.	TRBV11-2	TRBJ2-3	ASSSTRTDTQY
.	TRBV2	TRBJ2-2	ASSEVSANTGELF
.	TRBV7-9	TRBJ1-1	ASSFSGAGTPEAF
TRBD1	TRBV2	TRBJ2-3	ASSLGQGFMDTQY
.	TRBV7-2	TRBJ2-2	ASSLKGRPNTGELF
TRBD1	TRBV27	TRBJ2-1	ASWGQGNEQF
.	TRBV6-5	TRBJ2-1	ASSRGTGAYNEQF
TRBD1	TRBV7-6	TRBJ1-1	ASSSGQMSAEAF
TRBD1	TRBV28	TRBJ2-7	ASSSSGTAFYEQY
TRBD1	TRBV19	TRBJ1-1	ASRVVRQGGPSTEAF
.	TRBV18	TRBJ1-2	ASSPPGSEGNYGYT
.	TRBV4-3	TRBJ1-4	ASSQNRGEKLF
.	TRBV7-2	TRBJ2-7	ASSLEYEQY
TRBD1	TRBV14	TRBJ2-1	ASSQTGTAPPQF
.	TRBV5-1	TRBJ1-5	ASSLGAQNQPQH
TRBD1	TRBV19	TRBJ1-5	ASSIWGTVISNQPQH
.	TRBV25-1	TRBJ1-6	ASSRGAGNSPLH
.	TRBV30	TRBJ2-6	AWSLGSGANVLT
.	TRBV2	TRBJ2-7	ASSQSLYEQY
TRBD1	TRBV7-9	TRBJ1-2	ASSEQGVDGYT
TRBD2	TRBV19	TRBJ2-1	ASSILAGGNEQF
.	TRBV7-9	TRBJ1-6	ASSLGGGENSPLH
.	TRBV10-3	TRBJ1-6	AISKIQGAHPLH
.	TRBV28	TRBJ1-5	ASSATLKPQH
.	TRBV6-5	TRBJ2-7	ASSYPGGYEQY